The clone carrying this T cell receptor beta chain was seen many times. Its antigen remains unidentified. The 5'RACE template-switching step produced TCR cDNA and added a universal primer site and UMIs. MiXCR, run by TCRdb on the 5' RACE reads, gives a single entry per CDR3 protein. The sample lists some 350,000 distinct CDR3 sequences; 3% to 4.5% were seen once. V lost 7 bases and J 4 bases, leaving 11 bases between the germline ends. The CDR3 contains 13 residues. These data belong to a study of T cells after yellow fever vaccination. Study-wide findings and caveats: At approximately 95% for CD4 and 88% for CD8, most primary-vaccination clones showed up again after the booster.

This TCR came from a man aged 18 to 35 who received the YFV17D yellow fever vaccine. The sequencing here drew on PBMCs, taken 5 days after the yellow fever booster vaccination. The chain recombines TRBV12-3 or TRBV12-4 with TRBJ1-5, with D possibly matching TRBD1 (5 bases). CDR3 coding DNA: TGTGCCAGCACCCCTGGGGGGAATCAGCCCCAGCATTTT. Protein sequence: CASTPGGNQPQHF.